This T cell receptor beta chain appears in the sequencing data of a study of T cells in Graves' hyperthyroidism and ophthalmopathy. V was trimmed by 3 bases and J by 0 bases, leaving 9 bases between them. The CDR3 runs to 15 residues. TCR beta CDR3 regions were amplified from RNA. Using the HTBI primer set, a first-round RT-PCR was run on the TCR CDR3. TCRdb ran MiXCR on the multiplex PCR reads and lists one entry per CDR3 protein. The profile shows just under 750,000 distinct CDR3 sequences, around a third of them singletons. Patients were aged 18 to 65, had disease duration under 2 months, and had newly diagnosed hyperthyroidism. Orbital computed tomography, thyroid ultrasound, serum thyroxine and TRAb, and clinical symptoms together informed the diagnoses. PBMCs were sourced from around 10 ml fresh peripheral blood. This clonotype turned up a few times.

The rearrangement uses TRBV12-3 or TRBV12-4 and TRBJ1-3; D unclear. The receptor comes from a woman between 40 and 55 years old with Graves' hyperthyroidism. Source material: blood. CDR3 sequence: CASSFVGLSGNTIYF. CDR3 bases: TGTGCCAGCAGTTTTGTCGGACTCTCTGGAAACACCATATATTTT.